The 18 T cell receptor beta chains listed next were all sequenced from one sample in a study of identifying expanded T cells in peripheral blood. TCRdb's table, derived via immunoSEQ multiplex PCR, lists solely in-frame clones and lacks some. The sample shows about 100,000 clones, about nine tenths of them seen only once. The sample was blood. These receptor sequences come from a person aged 18 to 75 in good health.

The chain combines TRBV7-6 with TRBJ1-4, with 10 bases identical to TRBD1. CDR3 length: 14 amino acids. Trimming at V came to 5 bases and at J to 5 bases, leaving 2 bases not matched to a gene. Germline V gene data show CDR1 as SGHVS and CDR2 as FNYEAQ. In nucleotides, the CDR3 is TGTGCCAGCAGCATGGGACAGGGGAATGAAAAACTGTTTTTT. Protein: CASSMGQGNEKLFF. Full variable domain (rest looked up from reference TRBV7-6 and TRBJ1-4): GAGVSQSPRYKVTKRGQDVALRCDPISGHVSLYWYRQALGQGPEFLTYFNYEAQQDKSGLPNDRFSAERPEGSISTLTIQRTEQRDSAMYRCASSMGQGNEKLFFGSGTQLSVL.

The rearrangement uses TRBV5-1 and TRBJ1-2; 9 positions agree with TRBD1. This CDR3 comprises 18 residues. Germline-derived CDR1 and CDR2 are SGHRS and YFSETQ. The V gene end was trimmed by 0 bases and the J gene end by 4 bases; junction bases not matched to a gene: 13. The CDR3 sequence: CASSLDGTGNILIYGYTF. As DNA, the CDR3 is TGCGCCAGCAGCTTGGACGGGACAGGGAATATCCTCATCTATGGCTACACCTTC.

V and J are TRBV5-6 and TRBJ2-1; D remains ambiguous. The CDR3 is made up of 13 amino acids. Trimming removed 3 bases at V and 5 bases at J, with 9 bases between. The germline gives CDR1 SGHDT, CDR2 YYEEEE. In nucleotides, the CDR3 is TGTGCCAGCAGCTCGACTGGTAACAATGAGCAGTTCTTC. Amino acid sequence: CASSSTGNNEQFF.

As DNA, the CDR3 is TGTGCCAGCAGCTTGGCGGTAGCGGGGGACAATGAGCAGTTCTTC. Residues: CASSLAVAGDNEQFF. The rearrangement uses TRBV5-4 and TRBJ2-1, with 9 positions matching TRBD2. The V gene end was trimmed by 0 bases and the J gene end by 5 bases; junction bases not matched to a gene: 3. There are 15 residues in the CDR3. The germline gives CDR1 SGHNT, CDR2 YYREEE (reference sequence).

V is TRBV15 and J is TRBJ2-3; the D gene is possibly TRBD1 (6 bases). The germline V and J ends were trimmed by 8 bases and 2 bases, with 14 bases remaining between them. In germline, CDR1 is LNHNV, CDR2 YYDKDF (reference sequence). CDR3 length equals 14 residues. CDR3 DNA sequence: TGTGCCACCTCAGGGGATGGAAACACAGATACGCAGTATTTT. It specifies CATSGDGNTDTQYF.

The genes are TRBV19 and TRBJ1-2; 10 bases align to TRBD1. CDR3 size: 17 residues. V was clipped by 3 bases and J by 6 bases; unmatched bases: 13. CDR1 LNHDA and CDR2 SQIVND come from the germline V gene (reference sequence). In DNA, the CDR3 is TGTGCCAGTAGTATTCGGGACAGGGGATCCTTTGGGCATGGCTACACCTTC. Protein sequence: CASSIRDRGSFGHGYTF.

The chain uses TRBV18 and TRBJ1-6; tentative D call: TRBD1 (5 bases). Trimming cost V 5 bases and J 6 bases, with 14 bases left between them. The CDR3 is 15 residues long. Germline V lookup: CDR1 KGHSH, CDR2 LQKENI. CDR3 sequence (DNA): TGTGCCAGCTCAATGACAGACCCTCGTAATTCACCCCTCCACTTT. Translated, it gives CASSMTDPRNSPLHF.

Concerning this clone itself: Compared with germline, one end of the junction differs, possibly owing to a read error. The chain uses TRBV19 and TRBJ1-6; D uncertain. Germline V gives CDR1 LNHDA, CDR2 SQIVND (reference sequence). The CDR3 loop spans 14 amino acids. CDR3: CASRIGWAGSPLHF. The CDR3 bases are TGTGCCAGTAGGATAGGCTGGGCCGGTTCACCCCTCCACTTT.

The chain carries TRBV6-4 and TRBJ1-1, with 9 bases that match TRBD1. The ends lost 6 bases at V and 6 bases at J; junction bases unmatched: 8. Germline V gene data show CDR1 as MRHNA and CDR2 as SNTAGT. The CDR3 consists of 14 residues. Here the CDR3 reads CASRTGTGSSEAFF. CDR3 in DNA: TGTGCCAGCAGAACCGGGACAGGGAGTTCTGAAGCTTTCTTT.

The count of this clone is one. The rearrangement links TRBV5-5 to TRBJ1-1; TRBD1 might be the D (6 bases). Trimming cost V 2 bases and J 4 bases, with 15 bases left between them. The CDR3 spans 15 residues. Germline CDR1 is SGHKS and CDR2 is YYEKEE (reference sequence). CDR3 nucleotides: TGTGCCAGCAGCTTTGCACAGGGTTCGGGCACTGAAGCTTTCTTT. Translation: CASSFAQGSGTEAFF.

The V call is TRBV9, the J call TRBJ1-5, with D tentatively TRBD1 (5 bases). V was trimmed by 5 bases and J by 2 bases, leaving 14 bases between them. CDR1 is SGDLS and CDR2 is YYNGEE in the germline V gene. This CDR3 has 15 residues. The CDR3 nucleotides are TGTGCCAGCAGTCAGGGAATTTGGGGCAATCAGCCCCAGCATTTT. It codes for CASSQGIWGNQPQHF.

The chain recombines TRBV27 with TRBJ1-2; D possibly corresponds to TRBD1 (6 bases). V dropped 2 bases and J dropped 6 bases, with 13 bases sitting between them. CDR3 length: 14 amino acids. Per the germline V gene, CDR1 is MNHEY and CDR2 is SMNVEV (reference sequence). The CDR3 DNA reads as TGTGCCAGCAGTTTAAATTGGGGGCAGGATGGCTACACCTTC. Translating gives CASSLNWGQDGYTF.

J is TRBJ1-1 and V is TRBV7-9; 11 positions agree with TRBD1. There are 15 residues in the CDR3. Germline V CDR1 and CDR2: SEHNR, FQNEAQ (reference sequence). Trimming took 4 bases from V and 4 from J; bases not matched to a gene: 5. The CDR3 DNA reads TGTGCCAGCAGCTCTGAGGACAGGGGGCTCACTGAAGCTTTCTTT. Translating gives CASSSEDRGLTEAFF. Variable domain in full (rest from reference TRBV7-9 and TRBJ1-1): DTGVSQNPRHKITKRGQNVTFRCDPISEHNRLYWYRQTLGQGPEFLTYFQNEAQLEKSRLLSDRFSAERPKGSFSTLEIQRTEQGDSAMYLCASSSEDRGLTEAFFGQGTRLTVV.

The CDR3 loop reads CAISDRETQYF. The DNA for the CDR3 is TGTGCCATCAGTGATCGAGAGACCCAGTACTTC. The J gene is TRBJ2-5, the V gene TRBV10-3; D is unresolved. The germline V gene encodes CDR1 ENHRY and CDR2 SYGVKD. The CDR3 length is 11 residues. V lost 3 bases to trimming and J lost 4 bases, with 3 bases between them.

The chain couples TRBV5-4 to TRBJ2-5; 11 nucleotides match TRBD1. Trimming cost V 6 bases and J 2 bases; bases outside gene matches: 6. The CDR3 is 15 amino acids. Germline V gene lookup returns CDR1 SGHNT and CDR2 YYREEE (reference sequence). The CDR3 reads CASNLGQGVQETQYF. CDR3 bases: TGTGCCAGCAACCTGGGACAGGGGGTTCAAGAGACCCAGTACTTC.

This chain links TRBV6-5 with TRBJ2-1; D possibly corresponds to TRBD2 (5 bases). From germline, CDR1 is MNHEY and CDR2 SVGAGI. Trimming left V 5 bases short and J 0 bases short, with 11 bases between. The CDR3 consists of 15 residues. The CDR3 sequence: CASSGRGSSYNEQFF. Here the CDR3 DNA reads TGTGCCAGCAGTGGCCGGGGTTCCTCCTACAATGAGCAGTTCTTC.

The V call is TRBV5-4, the J call TRBJ2-7, with 7 bases matching TRBD1. V lost 2 bases to trimming and J lost 6 bases; unmatched junction nucleotides: 11. CDR1 and CDR2 from the germline V gene are SGHNT and YYREEE (reference sequence). This CDR3 comprises 15 residues. CDR3 sequence reads: CASSLPTGEGAEQYF. CDR3 in DNA: TGTGCCAGCAGCTTACCTACAGGGGAAGGAGCCGAGCAGTACTTC.

The chain recombines TRBV19 with TRBJ2-7; D uncertain. Trimming left V 3 bases short and J 4 bases short, with 13 bases between. There are 14 residues in the CDR3. Germline CDR1 and CDR2: LNHDA and SQIVND (reference sequence). DNA for the CDR3: TGTGCCAGTAGTATCCAAGTGGCCTATTACGAGCAGTACTTC. Amino acid sequence: CASSIQVAYYEQYF.